One sample yielded the 25 T cell receptor beta chains listed below, sequenced in a study of T cells after somatic rescue of genetic block. Method: immunoSEQ multiplex PCR; TCRdb's copy keeps in-frame clones and lacks some. Here the sample spans under 150,000 clones, under 95% being singletons. Material: peripheral blood mononuclear cells (PBMCs). The receptors originated from a woman aged 18-29 years.

This rearrangement joins TRBV7-9 to TRBJ1-1; no clear D gene. This CDR3 has 14 amino acids. Trimming stripped 4 bases from V and 6 bases from J, with 15 bases between. Germline V gives CDR1 SEHNR, CDR2 FQNEAQ (reference sequence). The CDR3, as DNA: TGTGCCAGCAGCTCCGACCTAGAAGTGGCTGAAGCTTTCTTT. Translation: CASSSDLEVAEAFF.

As regards this clone: At one boundary the junction diverges from the germline segment, which might be a read error. The J gene is TRBJ1-2, the V gene TRBV7-9; D gene uncertain. The CDR3 sequence is 13 residues long. The germline V gene encodes CDR1 SEHNR and CDR2 FQNEAQ (reference sequence). CDR3 nucleotide sequence: TGTGCCAGCAGTTTAGAGCCCAGGAATGACTACACCTTC. Its translation is CASSLEPRNDYTF.

This chain uses TRBV7-3 with TRBJ2-3; 7 bases agree with TRBD2. After removal of 1 base from V and 3 bases from J, the junction contained 4 bases not matched to a gene. CDR3 length: 15 residues. Germline V gene lookup returns CDR1 SGHTA and CDR2 FQGTGA. The CDR3 loop is CASSLIPSGTDTQYF. The CDR3 DNA follows: TGTGCCAGCAGCTTAATCCCTAGCGGAACAGATACGCAGTATTTT.

A single count supports this clone. This chain links TRBV5-1 with TRBJ2-7; D remains ambiguous. The V end lost 0 bases, the J end lost 2 bases, and 9 bases lay between the germline ends. Germline lookup yields CDR1 SGHRS and CDR2 YFSETQ. The CDR3 covers 14 residues. CDR3 DNA: TGCGCCAGCAGCTTGGAAGCGACCACCTACGAGCAGTACTTC. This gives the protein CASSLEATTYEQYF.

About this clone: The identical CDR3 is also encoded by other nucleotide sequences in the sample. This chain joins TRBV19 and TRBJ2-5, with D possibly matching TRBD2 (6 bases). Germline-derived CDR1 and CDR2 are LNHDA and SQIVND (reference sequence). The CDR3 totals 11 residues. The V and J ends lost 9 bases and 4 bases respectively, with 9 bases between them. CDR3 coding DNA: TGTGCCAGCCGGGGAGGAGAGACCCAGTACTTC. Residues: CASRGGETQYF. Full variable domain (missing parts from reference TRBV19 and TRBJ2-5): DGGITQSPKYLFRKEGQNVTLSCEQNLNHDAMYWYRQDPGQGLRLIYYSQIVNDFQKGDIAEGYSVSREKKESFPLTVTSAQKNPTAFYLCASRGGETQYFGPGTRLLVL.

The gene calls are TRBV9 and TRBJ1-6; 10 nucleotides line up with TRBD1. This CDR3 contains 16 residues. Germline V gene sequence: CDR1 SGDLS, CDR2 YYNGEE. V was clipped by 3 bases and J by 10 bases; unmatched bases: 10. The CDR3 loop reads CASSAPTTGGGSPLHF. CDR3 nucleotides: TGTGCCAGCAGCGCGCCTACGACAGGGGGCGGATCACCCCTCCACTTT.

A single count supports this clone. The genes are TRBV2 and TRBJ1-1; no definite D call. The CDR3 has 15 amino acids. In germline, CDR1 is SNHLY, CDR2 FYNNEI. Trimming stripped 1 base from V and 2 bases from J, with 11 bases between. The DNA for the CDR3 is TGTGCCAGCAGTGAAGAAGCAGCTTATAACACTGAAGCTTTCTTT. Amino acid sequence: CASSEEAAYNTEAFF. Filled out from reference TRBV2 and TRBJ1-1, the complete variable domain reads EPEVTQTPSHQVTQMGQEVILRCVPISNHLYFYWYRQILGQKVEFLVSFYNNEISEKSEIFDDQFSVERPDGSNFTLKIRSTKLEDSAMYFCASSEEAAYNTEAFFGQGTRLTVV.

The chain employs TRBV30 and TRBJ2-3, with no clear D. V gave up 3 bases and J gave up 1 base, with 8 bases separating them. The V gene's germline CDR1 is GTSNPN and CDR2 SVGIG (reference sequence). The CDR3 sequence is 13 residues long. CDR3 bases: TGTGCCTGGAGCCCGGTCGGCACAGATACGCAGTATTTT. The encoded protein is CAWSPVGTDTQYF.

The chain has TRBV9 and TRBJ2-3, with no clear D. The CDR3 contains 16 residues. Germline V gene data show CDR1 as SGDLS and CDR2 as YYNGEE. Between the trimmed V and J ends, which lost 3 bases and 2 bases, there was a span of 16 bases. The CDR3 region is CASSAPSGALTDTQYF. The DNA of the CDR3 is TGTGCCAGCAGCGCTCCATCAGGCGCCCTCACAGATACGCAGTATTTT.

This clone was found a few times. V and J are TRBV14 and TRBJ2-2; no reliable D call. Germline V gene data show CDR1 as SGHDN and CDR2 as FVKESK. The CDR3 totals 13 residues. With 5 bases removed from V and 7 bases from J, the gap between germline ends came to 11 bases. The CDR3 loop is CASSKGLFGELFF. DNA for the CDR3: TGTGCCAGCAGCAAGGGCCTATTCGGGGAGCTGTTTTTT.

As concerns this clone: The junction differs from germline at one of its ends, possibly a read error. CDR3: CAWTPPGPRNRPQHF. In DNA form, the CDR3 reads TGTGCCTGGACTCCCCCGGGGCCGCGCAATCGGCCCCAGCATTTT. The rearrangement joins TRBV30 to TRBJ1-5; possibly TRBD1 for D (5 bases). Germline V gene lookup returns CDR1 GTSNPN and CDR2 SVGIG (reference sequence). The CDR3 consists of 15 residues.

This rearrangement joins TRBV5-1 to TRBJ2-5; the D is unclear. CDR1 and CDR2 (germline): SGHRS, YFSETQ. There are 13 residues in the CDR3. Trimming removed 2 bases from V and 5 bases from J, with 10 bases in between. CDR3 amino acids: CASSFTFGETQYF. The CDR3 DNA follows: TGCGCCAGCAGCTTTACATTCGGGGAGACCCAGTACTTC.

This rearrangement joins TRBV6-5 to TRBJ1-1; no reliable D call. Germline lookup yields CDR1 MNHEY and CDR2 SVGAGI. Trimming shortened V by 6 bases and J by 5 bases, and 19 bases separated the two germline ends. This CDR3 comprises 15 residues. The CDR3 coding sequence is TGTGCCAGCAGACCCCGGGCCTCACAAGGAACTGAAGCTTTCTTT. It encodes CASRPRASQGTEAFF.

This clone was seen more than once but under ten times. The chain combines TRBV19 with TRBJ1-2; D is perhaps TRBD1 (6 bases). V gave up 10 bases and J gave up 7 bases, with 13 bases separating them. The CDR3 is 11 amino acids. Looked up from germline, CDR1 is LNHDA and CDR2 is SQIVND (reference sequence). The CDR3 DNA reads TGTGCCACCCGAGGGGGTAGTGGCTACACCTTC. This translates into CATRGGSGYTF.

The chain has TRBV7-2 and TRBJ2-1, with a possible D match to TRBD2 (7 bases). The CDR3 covers 16 residues. CDR1 SGHTA and CDR2 FQGNSA come from the germline V gene. With 5 bases removed from V and 3 bases from J, the gap between germline ends came to 17 bases. The CDR3 spells CASSRDAGALYNEQFF. The CDR3 nucleotides are TGTGCCAGCAGCCGGGATGCGGGGGCCCTCTACAATGAGCAGTTCTTC. Full variable domain (rest looked up from reference TRBV7-2 and TRBJ2-1): GAGVSQSPSNKVTEKGKDVELRCDPISGHTALYWYRQSLGQGLEFLIYFQGNSAPDKSGLPSDRFSAERTGGSVSTLTIQRTQQEDSAVYLCASSRDAGALYNEQFFGPGTRLTVL.

This clone turned up a few times. This chain uses TRBV30 with TRBJ1-6, with D hard to call. CDR1 is GTSNPN and CDR2 is SVGIG in the germline V gene (reference sequence). The V and J ends lost 2 bases and 9 bases respectively, with 14 bases between them. The CDR3 loop spans 14 amino acids. The CDR3 nucleotides read TGTGCCTGGAGTCCCGCCGGGGAGGGTTCACCCCTCCACTTT. This encodes CAWSPAGEGSPLHF.

The chain recombines TRBV6-6 with TRBJ2-5; 8 bases line up with TRBD2. The ends lost 4 bases at V and 4 bases at J; junction bases unmatched: 8. Germline values: CDR1 MNHNY, CDR2 SVGAGI (reference sequence). The CDR3 runs 15 residues. CDR3 nucleotide sequence: TGTGCCAGCAGTTCCCGAGCGGGGGCATTAGAGACCCAGTACTTC. Translated: CASSSRAGALETQYF.

The chain couples TRBV9 to TRBJ2-1; 9 bases fit TRBD2. Losses at the gene ends were 0 bases for V and 6 bases for J; bases not matched to a gene: 7. This CDR3 has 16 residues. The germline CDR1 and CDR2 sequences are SGDLS and YYNGEE. In DNA, the CDR3 is TGTGCCAGCAGCGTAGGAGGAGCGGGGGGTTCCAATGAGCAGTTCTTC. Translation gives CASSVGGAGGSNEQFF.

This chain uses TRBV9 with TRBJ1-6; 9 bases line up with TRBD1. The CDR3 loop spans 15 amino acids. CDR1 and CDR2 (germline): SGDLS, YYNGEE. The V and J ends lost 0 bases and 9 bases, in that order; junction bases with no gene match: 4. Written as DNA, the CDR3 is TGTGCCAGCAGCGTAGAAAGGGACAGGGTTTCACCCCTCCACTTT. It encodes CASSVERDRVSPLHF.

CDR3 amino acids: CASSPLMGYEQYF. The CDR3 DNA is TGCGCCAGCAGCCCCCTTATGGGCTACGAGCAGTACTTC. V gene TRBV4-3 combines with J gene TRBJ2-7, with no clear D. V was clipped by 4 bases and J by 3 bases, with 10 bases between them. Germline values: CDR1 LGHNA, CDR2 YSLEER. The CDR3 length is 13 residues.

V gene TRBV5-1 combines with J gene TRBJ1-1; D is unresolved. CDR1 SGHRS and CDR2 YFSETQ come from the germline V gene. The CDR3 has 14 amino acids. Trimming left V 2 bases short and J 3 bases short, with 11 bases between. The CDR3: CASSFDGVDTEAFF. The CDR3 DNA follows: TGCGCCAGCAGCTTCGACGGCGTCGACACTGAAGCTTTCTTT.

The rearrangement joins TRBV7-9 to TRBJ2-7, with 7 positions matching TRBD1. Unmatched junction bases numbered 15, after V lost 4 bases and J lost 3 bases. This CDR3 spans 17 amino acids. Germline V lookup: CDR1 SEHNR, CDR2 FQNEAQ (reference sequence). CDR3 protein: CASSSTSPGQSHYEQYF. The CDR3 DNA follows: TGTGCCAGCAGCTCAACCTCTCCGGGACAGAGTCACTACGAGCAGTACTTC.

The chain employs TRBV19 and TRBJ2-2; no clear D gene. Germline CDR1 reads LNHDA; CDR2 reads SQIVND (reference sequence). The CDR3 runs to 15 residues. Trimming removed 3 bases at V and 2 bases at J, with 10 bases between. CDR3: CASSIPRKNTGELFF. As DNA, the CDR3 is TGTGCCAGTAGTATCCCCAGGAAAAACACCGGGGAGCTGTTTTTT.

The J gene is TRBJ2-1, the V gene TRBV30; D remains unclear. Trimming shortened V by 3 bases and J by 6 bases, and 9 bases separated the two germline ends. The CDR3 is made up of 12 amino acids. The germline CDR1 and CDR2 sequences are GTSNPN and SVGIG (reference sequence). CDR3 sequence reads: CAWRRSVNEQFF. The CDR3 DNA reads as TGTGCCTGGAGGAGGAGCGTCAATGAGCAGTTCTTC.

This clone is a singleton in its sample. This chain uses TRBV27 with TRBJ1-5; TRBD1 matches at 8 bases. Germline values: CDR1 MNHEY, CDR2 SMNVEV (reference sequence). CDR3 length: 13 amino acids. Trimming took 6 bases from V and 7 from J; bases not matched to a gene: 5. This CDR3 is CASSPDRDQPQHF. CDR3 sequence (DNA): TGTGCCAGCAGCCCGGACAGGGACCAGCCCCAGCATTTT.